One and the same sample provided the 5 T cell receptor beta chains below, sequenced in a study of follicular helper T cells after annual influenza vaccination. Assay: immunoSEQ multiplex PCR; the TCRdb copy retains only in-frame clones and omits some. The sample comprises approximately 5,000 clones, 84% of which are singletons, and around 2.6% rests with the top ten. The time point here: 2015-2016 season, 7 days after influenza vaccination. Sequences were derived from CXCR5+ CD38- circulating T follicular helper cells from blood, sampled 7 days after influenza vaccination. Noted subset: circulating Tfh, non-naive CD4+CXCR5+PD-1+ (ICOS+CD38+ or ICOS-CD38-). The receptors originated from an adult who received the influenza vaccine.

This clone was seen only once. The rearrangement uses TRBV2 and TRBJ2-2, with D hard to call. The CDR3 consists of 14 residues. Germline V gives CDR1 SNHLY, CDR2 FYNNEI. V lost 5 bases to trimming and J lost 1 base, with 8 bases between them. CDR3 loop: CASSFDKNTGELFF. CDR3 bases: TGTGCCAGCAGTTTCGACAAGAACACCGGGGAGCTGTTTTTT. Full variable domain (rest looked up from reference TRBV2 and TRBJ2-2): EPEVTQTPSHQVTQMGQEVILRCVPISNHLYFYWYRQILGQKVEFLVSFYNNEISEKSEIFDDQFSVERPDGSNFTLKIRSTKLEDSAMYFCASSFDKNTGELFFGEGSRLTVL.

V gene TRBV6-5 combines with J gene TRBJ2-7; tentative D call: TRBD2 (6 bases). Trimming removed 6 bases at V and 0 bases at J, with 12 bases between. Per germline, CDR1 MNHEY and CDR2 SVGAGI. This CDR3 contains 14 residues. Here the CDR3 reads CASRMGTSSYEQYF. In DNA, the CDR3 is TGTGCCAGCAGGATGGGGACTTCCTCCTACGAGCAGTACTTC.

The chain couples TRBV6-1 to TRBJ2-7; D might be TRBD2 (6 bases). The V and J ends lost 8 bases and 5 bases respectively, with 10 bases between them. The V gene's germline CDR1 is MNHNS and CDR2 SASEGT. The CDR3 length is 11 residues. The CDR3 here is CASGDFDEQYF. The DNA of the CDR3 is TGTGCCAGCGGGGACTTCGACGAGCAGTACTTC.

This rearrangement joins TRBV2 to TRBJ1-4, with a tentative D call TRBD1 (6 bases). The CDR3 extends over 13 amino acids. The V gene lost 10 bases and the J gene lost 5 bases, with 14 bases spanning the gap. Germline lookup yields CDR1 SNHLY and CDR2 FYNNEI. The CDR3 coding sequence is TGTGCCACCGACCGAGGGGGGAATGAAAAACTGTTTTTT. Encoded protein: CATDRGGNEKLFF.

This chain uses TRBV30 with TRBJ2-1; D may be TRBD1 (5 bases). Germline V lookup: CDR1 GTSNPN, CDR2 SVGIG (reference sequence). This CDR3 has 13 residues. V lost 0 bases and J lost 12, with 15 bases in between. CDR3 loop: CAWSVPGLAVQFF. The CDR3 nucleotides read TGTGCCTGGAGTGTACCAGGGCTCGCCGTGCAGTTCTTC.